A selection of T cell receptor beta chains follows, all from one sample in a study of blood T cell repertoires in COVID-19. This table comes from immunoSEQ multiplex PCR, and its TCRdb copy is limited to in-frame clones, with some not included. The sample lists 90,000 to 150,000 clones, roughly three quarters occurring once. Sequenced sample: peripheral blood. The receptor set was obtained from a human donor in a cohort sampled during active COVID-19. Both conserved end residues are trimmed from each CDR3.

J	V	CDR3
TRBJ1-1	TRBV5-8	ASSLEGGSNTEAF
TRBJ1-5	TRBV7-8	ASARLEGANQPQH
TRBJ2-2	TRBV5-1	ASSLVGQFGGELF
TRBJ2-7	TRBV7-9	ASSPGRGEDEQY
TRBJ2-7	TRBV3-1/TRBV3-2	ASSQEDRGYEQY
TRBJ2-7	TRBV6-2/TRBV6-3	ASSNRLAGGPYEQY
TRBJ1-4	TRBV7-9	ASSFGATNEKLF
TRBJ1-4	TRBV2	ASRATRGREKLF
TRBJ2-3	TRBV7-3	ASSTTGTDTQY
TRBJ2-7	TRBV6-5	ASWDRSSYEQY
TRBJ2-7	TRBV10-2	ASSESFYEQY
TRBJ2-7	TRBV4-1	ASSQEATIRAGEQY
TRBJ2-6	TRBV6-4	ASSVSGGSGANVLT
TRBJ2-1	TRBV5-4	ASSLLGLASGGEQF
TRBJ1-1	TRBV18	ASSPAGRADTEAF
TRBJ1-5	TRBV30	AWSTIGGQPQH
TRBJ1-2	TRBV28	ASSPLRGRVRYYGYT
TRBJ1-1	TRBV2	ATREMGSTEAF
TRBJ2-7	TRBV19	ASSIRAGGSYEQY
TRBJ1-2	TRBV5-1	ASRSRADYGYT
TRBJ1-5	TRBV30	AWSVGGAGQPQH
TRBJ1-2	TRBV19	ARIRTGYYGYT